The clone carrying this TCR beta chain was counted at least ten times. Its target is not known. These data originate in a study of human T cells and chemical hapten exposure. Time point specified: patch test 2, 6 weeks after DPC sensitization. Treatment described: therapeutic diphenylcyclopropenone sensitization with weekly scalp DPC. Blood draws came first, before each patch test. Donation of samples came from alopecia patients who were 18 to 70 years old and suitable for DPC. Study observations and caveats: Donors in the study had alopecia, meaning their immune response may differ from healthy people's.

TCRdb passed the RACE reads through MiXCR, listing each CDR3 protein once. The data contain some 80,000 distinct CDR3 sequences, 11% of them seen just once; the ten biggest clones take up 1.6%. V lost 2 bases to trimming and J lost 2 bases, with 12 bases between them. In germline, CDR1 is LGHNA, CDR2 YNFKEQ. This CDR3 spans 15 amino acids. Sequenced here: whole blood, sampled in connection with sensitization to the hapten diphenylcyclopropenone (DPC). This rearrangement joins TRBV4-2 to TRBJ1-1, with D perhaps TRBD1 (5 bases). The sequence was obtained from a man between 18 and 29 years old with alopecia areata. Some clones in this sample may be carry-over from other donors' samples. The CDR3: CASSQYDSLNTEAFF. The CDR3 coding sequence is TGTGCCAGCAGCCAATACGACAGCTTAAACACTGAAGCTTTCTTT.